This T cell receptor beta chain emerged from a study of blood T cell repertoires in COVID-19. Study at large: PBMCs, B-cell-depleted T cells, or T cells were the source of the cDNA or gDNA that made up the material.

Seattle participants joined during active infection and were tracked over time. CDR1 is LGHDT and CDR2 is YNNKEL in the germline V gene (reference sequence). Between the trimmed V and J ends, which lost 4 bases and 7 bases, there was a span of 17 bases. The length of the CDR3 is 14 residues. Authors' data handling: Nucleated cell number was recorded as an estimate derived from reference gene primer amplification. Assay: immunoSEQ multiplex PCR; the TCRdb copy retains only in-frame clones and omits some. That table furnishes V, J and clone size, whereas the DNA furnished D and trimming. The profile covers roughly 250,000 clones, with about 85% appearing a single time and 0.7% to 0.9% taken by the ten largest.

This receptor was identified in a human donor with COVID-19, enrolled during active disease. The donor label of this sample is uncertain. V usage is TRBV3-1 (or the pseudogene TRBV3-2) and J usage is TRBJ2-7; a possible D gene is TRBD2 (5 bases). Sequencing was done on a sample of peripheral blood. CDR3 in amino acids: CASSRSATTWEQYF. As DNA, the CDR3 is TGTGCCAGCAGCCGTAGCGCTACCACGTGGGAGCAGTACTTC.